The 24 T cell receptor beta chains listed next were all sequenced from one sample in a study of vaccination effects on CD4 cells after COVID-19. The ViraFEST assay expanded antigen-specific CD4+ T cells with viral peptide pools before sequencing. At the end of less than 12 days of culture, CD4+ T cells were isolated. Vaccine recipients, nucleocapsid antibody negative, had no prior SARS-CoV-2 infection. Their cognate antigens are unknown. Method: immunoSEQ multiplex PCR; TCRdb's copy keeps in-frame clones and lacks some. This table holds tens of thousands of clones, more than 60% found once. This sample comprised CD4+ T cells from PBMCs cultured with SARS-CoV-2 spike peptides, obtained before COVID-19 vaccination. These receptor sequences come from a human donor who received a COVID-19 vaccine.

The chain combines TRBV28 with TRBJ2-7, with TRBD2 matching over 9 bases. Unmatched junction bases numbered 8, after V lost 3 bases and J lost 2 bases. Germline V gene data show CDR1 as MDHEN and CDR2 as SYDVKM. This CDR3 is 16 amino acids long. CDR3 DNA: TGTGCCAGCAGTTTTTCCCTAGCGGGACTAACCTACGAGCAGTACTTC. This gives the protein CASSFSLAGLTYEQYF. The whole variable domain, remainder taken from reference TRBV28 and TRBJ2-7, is DVKVTQSSRYLVKRTGEKVFLECVQDMDHENMFWYRQDPGLGLRLIYFSYDVKMKEKGDIPEGYSVSREKKERFSLILESASTNQTSMYLCASSFSLAGLTYEQYFGPGTRLTVT.

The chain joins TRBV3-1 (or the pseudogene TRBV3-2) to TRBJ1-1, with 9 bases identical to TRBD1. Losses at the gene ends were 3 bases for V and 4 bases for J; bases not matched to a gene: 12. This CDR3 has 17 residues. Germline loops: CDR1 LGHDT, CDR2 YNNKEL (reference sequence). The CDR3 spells CASSQSTGGARTTEAFF. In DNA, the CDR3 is TGTGCCAGCAGCCAGTCCACAGGGGGCGCAAGGACCACTGAAGCTTTCTTT.

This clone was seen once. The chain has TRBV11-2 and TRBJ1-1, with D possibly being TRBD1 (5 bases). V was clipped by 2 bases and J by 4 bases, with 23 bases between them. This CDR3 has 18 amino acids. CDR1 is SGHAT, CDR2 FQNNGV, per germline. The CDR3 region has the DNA TGTGCCAGCAGCTTATATGGTGAGGGGCGGTGGGGTGGCACTGAAGCTTTCTTT. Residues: CASSLYGEGRWGGTEAFF.

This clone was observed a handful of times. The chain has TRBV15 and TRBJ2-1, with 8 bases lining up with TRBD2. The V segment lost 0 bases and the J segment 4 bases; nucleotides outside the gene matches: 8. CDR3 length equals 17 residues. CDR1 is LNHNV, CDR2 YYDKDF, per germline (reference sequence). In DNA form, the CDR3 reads TGTGCCACCAGCAGAGATGCGGGGGGCATTACGTACAATGAGCAGTTCTTC. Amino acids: CATSRDAGGITYNEQFF. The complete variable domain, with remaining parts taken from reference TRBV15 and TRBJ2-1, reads DAMVIQNPRYQVTQFGKPVTLSCSQTLNHNVMYWYQQKSSQAPKLLFHYYDKDFNNEADTPDNFQSRRPNTSFCFLDIRSPGLGDTAMYLCATSRDAGGITYNEQFFGPGTRLTVL.

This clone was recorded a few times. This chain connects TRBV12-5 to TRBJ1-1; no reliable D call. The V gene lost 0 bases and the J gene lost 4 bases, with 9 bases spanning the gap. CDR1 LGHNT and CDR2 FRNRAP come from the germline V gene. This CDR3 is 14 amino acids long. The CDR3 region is CASGLVRDGTEAFF. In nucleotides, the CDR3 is TGTGCTAGTGGTTTGGTACGAGATGGCACTGAAGCTTTCTTT.

Here the CDR3 DNA reads TGTGCCAGTAGTGTAGGGACGGTAAAAAATTCACCCCTCCACTTT. This codes for CASSVGTVKNSPLHF. The V and J genes are TRBV19 and TRBJ1-6, with a weak D call TRBD1 (5 bases). CDR3 length: 15 amino acids. Germline loops: CDR1 LNHDA, CDR2 SQIVND (reference sequence). Between the trimmed V and J ends, which lost 5 bases and 7 bases, there was a span of 15 bases.

The CDR3 bases are TGTGCCAGCAGCTTAAATTTTGGGGACCAGTATGGCTACACCTTC. Residues: CASSLNFGDQYGYTF. The chain uses TRBV11-2 and TRBJ1-2; D may be TRBD1 (5 bases). Germline values: CDR1 SGHAT, CDR2 FQNNGV. CDR3 length equals 15 residues. Trimming left V 2 bases short and J 5 bases short, with 15 bases between.

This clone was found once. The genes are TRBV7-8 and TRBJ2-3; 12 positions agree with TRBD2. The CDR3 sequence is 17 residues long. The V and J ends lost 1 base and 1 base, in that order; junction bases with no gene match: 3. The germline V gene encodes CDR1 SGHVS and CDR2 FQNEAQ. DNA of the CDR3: TGTGCCAGCAGCTTAGGCCGACTAGCGGGGGGCACAGATACGCAGTATTTT. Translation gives CASSLGRLAGGTDTQYF.

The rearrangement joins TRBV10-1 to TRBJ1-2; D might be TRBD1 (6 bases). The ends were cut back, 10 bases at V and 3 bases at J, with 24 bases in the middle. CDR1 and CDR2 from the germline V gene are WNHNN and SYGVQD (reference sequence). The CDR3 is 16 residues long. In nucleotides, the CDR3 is TGCGCCAAGGGGGGGGTGTGGGGCCCCAGGGACTATGGCTACACCTTC. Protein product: CAKGGVWGPRDYGYTF.

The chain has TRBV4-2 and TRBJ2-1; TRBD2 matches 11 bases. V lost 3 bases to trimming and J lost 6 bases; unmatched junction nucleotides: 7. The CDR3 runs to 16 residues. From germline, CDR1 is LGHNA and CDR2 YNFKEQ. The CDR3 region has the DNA TGTGCCAGCAGCCAGGTTCTAGCGGGGGGACTCAATGAGCAGTTCTTC. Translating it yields CASSQVLAGGLNEQFF.

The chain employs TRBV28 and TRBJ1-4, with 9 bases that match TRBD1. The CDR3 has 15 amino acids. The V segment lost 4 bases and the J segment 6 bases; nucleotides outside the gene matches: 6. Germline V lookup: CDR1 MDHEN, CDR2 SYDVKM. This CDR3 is CASSWTGAVYEKLFF. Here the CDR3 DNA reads TGTGCCAGCAGTTGGACAGGGGCGGTTTATGAAAAACTGTTTTTT.

Written as DNA, the CDR3 is TGCGCCAGCAGCCAAGATTTGGTAGCAGGACTACGACGGGAGCAGTACTTC. Protein: CASSQDLVAGLRREQYF. The chain joins TRBV4-3 to TRBJ2-7, with D perhaps matching TRBD2 (6 bases). From germline, CDR1 is LGHNA and CDR2 YSLEER. The ends were cut back, 0 bases at V and 7 bases at J, with 22 bases in the middle. The CDR3 runs 17 residues.

CDR3 DNA sequence: TGTGCCAGCAGCTTAGGCCCCGGGACAGGAGGGTACGAGCAGTACTTC. Encoded protein: CASSLGPGTGGYEQYF. The rearrangement uses TRBV7-2 and TRBJ2-7, with TRBD1 matching 8 bases. The length of the CDR3 is 16 residues. Germline V gene lookup returns CDR1 SGHTA and CDR2 FQGNSA. V shed 1 base, J shed 4 bases, and the junction held 9 bases outside the gene matches.

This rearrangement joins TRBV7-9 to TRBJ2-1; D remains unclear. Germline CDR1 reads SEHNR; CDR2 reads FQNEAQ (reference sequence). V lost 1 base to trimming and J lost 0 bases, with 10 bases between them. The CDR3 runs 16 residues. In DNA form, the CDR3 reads TGTGCCAGCAGCTTAGTATTCGGCAGCTCCTACAATGAGCAGTTCTTC. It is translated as CASSLVFGSSYNEQFF. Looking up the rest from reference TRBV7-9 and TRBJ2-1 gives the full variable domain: DTGVSQNPRHKITKRGQNVTFRCDPISEHNRLYWYRQTLGQGPEFLTYFQNEAQLEKSRLLSDRFSAERPKGSFSTLEIQRTEQGDSAMYLCASSLVFGSSYNEQFFGPGTRLTVL.

CDR3 nucleotides: TGTGCCAGCAGCCAAGGCGCCATCAGCTCCTACGAGCAGTACTTC. Encoded protein: CASSQGAISSYEQYF. The chain combines TRBV3-1 (or the pseudogene TRBV3-2) with TRBJ2-7, with unresolved D. The germline V and J ends were trimmed by 1 base and 0 bases, with 10 bases remaining between them. CDR1 and CDR2 from the germline V gene are LGHDT and YNNKEL (reference sequence). The CDR3 is 15 amino acids.

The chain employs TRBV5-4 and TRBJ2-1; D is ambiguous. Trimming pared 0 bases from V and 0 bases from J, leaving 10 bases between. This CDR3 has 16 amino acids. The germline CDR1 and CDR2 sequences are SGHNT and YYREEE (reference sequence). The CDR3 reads CASSLGAPSSYNEQFF. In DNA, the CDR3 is TGTGCCAGCAGCTTGGGAGCTCCGAGCTCCTACAATGAGCAGTTCTTC.

DNA for the CDR3: TGTGCCAGCAGCACGGGACAGGGGGCCACCCTATACAATGAGCAGTTCTTC. Residues: CASSTGQGATLYNEQFF. The chain is built from TRBV7-8 and TRBJ2-1; 12 bases match TRBD1. This CDR3 comprises 17 residues. With V trimmed by 5 bases and J by 4 bases, 9 bases remained unmatched. The germline V gene encodes CDR1 SGHVS and CDR2 FQNEAQ.

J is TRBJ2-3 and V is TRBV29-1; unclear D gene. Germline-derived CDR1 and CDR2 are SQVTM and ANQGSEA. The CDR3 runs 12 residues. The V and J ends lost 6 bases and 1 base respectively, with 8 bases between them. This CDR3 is CSVRARTDTQYF. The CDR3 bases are TGCAGCGTCCGGGCCCGCACAGATACGCAGTATTTT.

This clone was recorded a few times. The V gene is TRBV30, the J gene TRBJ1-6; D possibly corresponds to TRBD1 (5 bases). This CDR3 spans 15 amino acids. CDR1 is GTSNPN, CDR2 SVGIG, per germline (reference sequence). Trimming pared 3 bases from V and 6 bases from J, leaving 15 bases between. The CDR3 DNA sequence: TGTGCCTGGAGGAAAGGGACGGATTCTAATTCACCCCTCCACTTT. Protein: CAWRKGTDSNSPLHF.

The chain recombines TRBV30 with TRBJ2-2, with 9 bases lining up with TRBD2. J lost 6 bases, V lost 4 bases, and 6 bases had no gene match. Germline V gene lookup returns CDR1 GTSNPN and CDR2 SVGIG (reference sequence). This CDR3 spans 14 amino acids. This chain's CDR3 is CAWKRGRGAGELFF. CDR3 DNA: TGTGCCTGGAAACGCGGGAGGGGGGCCGGGGAGCTGTTTTTT.

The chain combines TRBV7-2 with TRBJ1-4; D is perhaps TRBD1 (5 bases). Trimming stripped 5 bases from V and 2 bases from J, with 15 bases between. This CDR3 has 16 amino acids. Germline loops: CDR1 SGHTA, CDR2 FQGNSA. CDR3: CASSPSGGATNEKLFF. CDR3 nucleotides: TGTGCCAGCAGCCCCTCCGGGGGAGCGACTAATGAAAAACTGTTTTTT. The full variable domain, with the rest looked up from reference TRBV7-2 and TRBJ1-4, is GAGVSQSPSNKVTEKGKDVELRCDPISGHTALYWYRQSLGQGLEFLIYFQGNSAPDKSGLPSDRFSAERTGGSVSTLTIQRTQQEDSAVYLCASSPSGGATNEKLFFGSGTQLSVL.

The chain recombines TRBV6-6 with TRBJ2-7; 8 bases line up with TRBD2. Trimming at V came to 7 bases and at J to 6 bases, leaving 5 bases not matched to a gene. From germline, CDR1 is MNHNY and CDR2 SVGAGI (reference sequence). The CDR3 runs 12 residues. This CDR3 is CASTREGSEQYF. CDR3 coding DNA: TGTGCCAGCACCCGGGAGGGTAGCGAGCAGTACTTC.

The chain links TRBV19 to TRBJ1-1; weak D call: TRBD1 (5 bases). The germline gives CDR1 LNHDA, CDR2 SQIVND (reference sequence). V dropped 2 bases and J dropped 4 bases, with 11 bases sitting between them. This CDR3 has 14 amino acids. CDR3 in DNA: TGTGCCAGTAGTATAACGGGGGGGGGCACTGAAGCTTTCTTT. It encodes CASSITGGGTEAFF. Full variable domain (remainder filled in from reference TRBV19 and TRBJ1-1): DGGITQSPKYLFRKEGQNVTLSCEQNLNHDAMYWYRQDPGQGLRLIYYSQIVNDFQKGDIAEGYSVSREKKESFPLTVTSAQKNPTAFYLCASSITGGGTEAFFGQGTRLTVV.

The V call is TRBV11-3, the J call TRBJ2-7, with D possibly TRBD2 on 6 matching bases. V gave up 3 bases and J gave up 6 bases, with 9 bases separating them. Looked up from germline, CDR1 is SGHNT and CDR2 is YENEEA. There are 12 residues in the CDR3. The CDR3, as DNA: TGTGCCAGCAGCTTTATGGAGGGCGAGCAGTACTTC. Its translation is CASSFMEGEQYF.